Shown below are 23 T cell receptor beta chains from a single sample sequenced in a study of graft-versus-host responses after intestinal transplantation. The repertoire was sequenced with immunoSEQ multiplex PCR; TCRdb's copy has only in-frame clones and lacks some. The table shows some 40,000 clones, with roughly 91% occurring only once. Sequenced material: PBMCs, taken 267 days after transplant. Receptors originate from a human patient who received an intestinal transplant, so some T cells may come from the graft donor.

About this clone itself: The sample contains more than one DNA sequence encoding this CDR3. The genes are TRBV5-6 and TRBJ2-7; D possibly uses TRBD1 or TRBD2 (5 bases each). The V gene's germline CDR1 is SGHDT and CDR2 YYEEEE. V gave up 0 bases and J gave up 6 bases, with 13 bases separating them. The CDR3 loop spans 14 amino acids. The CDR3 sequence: CASSLGGIGGEQYF. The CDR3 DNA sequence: TGTGCCAGCAGCTTGGGTGGAATTGGGGGCGAGCAGTACTTC.

The CDR3 coding sequence is TGTGCCAGCAGTCCGACTAGCGGGGGTTCAGGGGAGCAGTTCTTC. It codes for CASSPTSGGSGEQFF. This rearrangement joins TRBV2 to TRBJ2-1; 12 bases are a match to TRBD2. The CDR3 is 15 residues long. V lost 5 bases and J lost 10; bases outside the gene matches: 9. CDR1 and CDR2 (germline): SNHLY, FYNNEI. The whole variable domain, filled in from reference TRBV2 and TRBJ2-1, reads EPEVTQTPSHQVTQMGQEVILRCVPISNHLYFYWYRQILGQKVEFLVSFYNNEISEKSEIFDDQFSVERPDGSNFTLKIRSTKLEDSAMYFCASSPTSGGSGEQFFGPGTRLTVL.

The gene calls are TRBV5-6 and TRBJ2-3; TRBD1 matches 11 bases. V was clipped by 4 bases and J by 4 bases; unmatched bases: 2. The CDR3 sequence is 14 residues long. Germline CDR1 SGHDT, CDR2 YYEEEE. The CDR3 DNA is TGTGCCAGCAGCATGGGACAGGGGGCAGATACGCAGTATTTT. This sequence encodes CASSMGQGADTQYF.

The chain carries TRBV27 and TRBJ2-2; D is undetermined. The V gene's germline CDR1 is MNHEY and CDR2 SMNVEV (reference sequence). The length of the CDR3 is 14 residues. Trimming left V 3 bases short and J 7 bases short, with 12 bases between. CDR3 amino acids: CASSFSVLVGELFF. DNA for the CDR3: TGTGCCAGCAGTTTTTCGGTTTTGGTCGGGGAGCTGTTTTTT.

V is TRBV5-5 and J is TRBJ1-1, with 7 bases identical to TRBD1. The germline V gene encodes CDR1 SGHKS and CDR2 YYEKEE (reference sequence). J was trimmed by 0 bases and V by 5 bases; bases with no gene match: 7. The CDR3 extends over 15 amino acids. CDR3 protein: CASRRTGTVNTEAFF. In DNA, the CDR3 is TGTGCCAGCAGACGTACCGGGACAGTGAACACTGAAGCTTTCTTT. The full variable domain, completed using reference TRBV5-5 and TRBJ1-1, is DAGVTQSPTHLIKTRGQQVTLRCSPISGHKSVSWYQQVLGQGPQFIFQYYEKEERGRGNFPDRFSARQFPNYSSELNVNALLLGDSALYLCASRRTGTVNTEAFFGQGTRLTVV.

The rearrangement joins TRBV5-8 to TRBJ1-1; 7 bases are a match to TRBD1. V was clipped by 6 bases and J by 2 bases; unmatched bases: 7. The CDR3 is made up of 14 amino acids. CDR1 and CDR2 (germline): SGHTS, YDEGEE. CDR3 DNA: TGTGCCAGCACCCTCTGGGACAGAAACACTGAAGCTTTCTTT. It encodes CASTLWDRNTEAFF.

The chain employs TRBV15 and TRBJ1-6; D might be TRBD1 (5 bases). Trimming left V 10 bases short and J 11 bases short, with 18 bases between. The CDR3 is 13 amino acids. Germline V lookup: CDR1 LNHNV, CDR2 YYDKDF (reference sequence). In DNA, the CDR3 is TGTGCCATCTCCCGGGACCGGCGGGCACCCCTCCACTTT. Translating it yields CAISRDRRAPLHF.

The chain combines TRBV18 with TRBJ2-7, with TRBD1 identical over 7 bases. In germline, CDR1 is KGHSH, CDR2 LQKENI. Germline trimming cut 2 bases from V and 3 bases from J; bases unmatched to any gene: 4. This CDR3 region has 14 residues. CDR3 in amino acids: CASSPSYRGYEQYF. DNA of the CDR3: TGTGCCAGCTCACCATCGTACAGGGGCTACGAGCAGTACTTC.

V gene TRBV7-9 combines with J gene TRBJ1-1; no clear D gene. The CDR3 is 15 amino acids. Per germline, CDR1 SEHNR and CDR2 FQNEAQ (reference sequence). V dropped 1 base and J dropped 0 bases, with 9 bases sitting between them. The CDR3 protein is CASSLGAGMNTEAFF. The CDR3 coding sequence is TGTGCCAGCAGCTTAGGGGCAGGTATGAACACTGAAGCTTTCTTT.

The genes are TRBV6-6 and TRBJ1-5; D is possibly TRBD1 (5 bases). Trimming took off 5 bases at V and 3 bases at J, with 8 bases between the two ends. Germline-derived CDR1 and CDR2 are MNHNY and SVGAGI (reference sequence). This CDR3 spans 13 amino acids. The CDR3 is CASSTGSNQPQHF. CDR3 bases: TGTGCCAGCAGTACAGGATCCAATCAGCCCCAGCATTTT.

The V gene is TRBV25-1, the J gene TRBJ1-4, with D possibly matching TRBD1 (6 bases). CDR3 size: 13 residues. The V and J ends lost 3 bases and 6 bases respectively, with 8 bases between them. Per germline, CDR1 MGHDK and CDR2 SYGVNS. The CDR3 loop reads CASSEGGHEKLFF. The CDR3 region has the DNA TGTGCCAGCAGTGAGGGGGGGCATGAAAAACTGTTTTTT.

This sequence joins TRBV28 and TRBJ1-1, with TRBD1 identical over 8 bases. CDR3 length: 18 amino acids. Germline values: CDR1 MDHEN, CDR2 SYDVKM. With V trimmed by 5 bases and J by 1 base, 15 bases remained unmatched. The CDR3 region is CASSPSKGRGPRNTEAFF. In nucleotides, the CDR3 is TGTGCCAGCAGTCCAAGTAAGGGCAGGGGGCCCCGGAACACTGAAGCTTTCTTT.

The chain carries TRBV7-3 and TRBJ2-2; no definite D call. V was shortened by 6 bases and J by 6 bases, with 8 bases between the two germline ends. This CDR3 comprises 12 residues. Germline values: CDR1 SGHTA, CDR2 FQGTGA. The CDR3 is CASRDAAGELFF. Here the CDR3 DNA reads TGTGCCAGCAGAGACGCGGCCGGGGAGCTGTTTTTT. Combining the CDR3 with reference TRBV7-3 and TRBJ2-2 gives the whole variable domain GAGVSQTPSNKVTEKGKYVELRCDPISGHTALYWYRQSLGQGPEFLIYFQGTGAADDSGLPNDRFFAVRPEGSVSTLKIQRTERGDSAVYLCASRDAAGELFFGEGSRLTVL.

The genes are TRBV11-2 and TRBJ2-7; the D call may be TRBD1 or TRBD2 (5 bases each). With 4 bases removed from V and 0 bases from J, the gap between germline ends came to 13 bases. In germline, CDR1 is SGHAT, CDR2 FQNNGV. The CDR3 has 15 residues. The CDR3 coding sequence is TGTGCCAGCAGCTCGGGGCGGACCAGCTCCTACGAGCAGTACTTC. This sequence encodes CASSSGRTSSYEQYF.

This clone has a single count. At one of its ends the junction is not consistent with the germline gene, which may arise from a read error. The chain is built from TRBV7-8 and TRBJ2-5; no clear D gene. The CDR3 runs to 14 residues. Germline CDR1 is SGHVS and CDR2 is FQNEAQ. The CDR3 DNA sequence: TGTGCCAGCAGCTTACTTTTACTCCAAGGGACCCAGTACTTC. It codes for CASSLLLLQGTQYF.

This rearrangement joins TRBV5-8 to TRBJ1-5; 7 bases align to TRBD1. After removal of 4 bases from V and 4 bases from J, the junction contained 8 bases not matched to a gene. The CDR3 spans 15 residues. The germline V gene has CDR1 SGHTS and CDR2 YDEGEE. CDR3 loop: CASSHARGQNQPQHF. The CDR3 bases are TGTGCCAGCAGCCACGCCAGGGGACAGAATCAGCCCCAGCATTTT.

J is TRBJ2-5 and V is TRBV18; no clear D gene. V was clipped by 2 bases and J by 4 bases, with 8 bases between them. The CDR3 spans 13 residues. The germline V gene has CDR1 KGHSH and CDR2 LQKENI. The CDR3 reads CASSPSGSETQYF. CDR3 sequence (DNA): TGTGCCAGCTCACCATCCGGGTCAGAGACCCAGTACTTC.

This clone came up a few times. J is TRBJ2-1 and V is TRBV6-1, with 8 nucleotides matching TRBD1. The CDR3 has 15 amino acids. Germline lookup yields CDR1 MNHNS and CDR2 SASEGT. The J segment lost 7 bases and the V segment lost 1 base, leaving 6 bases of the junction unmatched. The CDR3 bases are TGTGCCAGCAGTGAAGTGAGACAGGGGAGAAATGAGCAGTTCTTC. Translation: CASSEVRQGRNEQFF.

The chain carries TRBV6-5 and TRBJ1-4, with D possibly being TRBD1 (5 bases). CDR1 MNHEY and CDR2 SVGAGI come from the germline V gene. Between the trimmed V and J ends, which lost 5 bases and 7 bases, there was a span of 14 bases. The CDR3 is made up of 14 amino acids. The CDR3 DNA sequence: TGTGCCAGCAGTCCACAGGCTCAACGTGAAAAACTGTTTTTT. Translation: CASSPQAQREKLFF.

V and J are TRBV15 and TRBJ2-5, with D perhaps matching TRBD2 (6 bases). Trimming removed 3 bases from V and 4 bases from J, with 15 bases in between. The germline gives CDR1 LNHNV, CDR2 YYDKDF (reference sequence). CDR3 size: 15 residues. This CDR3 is CATSRTGVAGETQYF. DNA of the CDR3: TGTGCCACCAGCAGGACGGGGGTGGCGGGAGAGACCCAGTACTTC.

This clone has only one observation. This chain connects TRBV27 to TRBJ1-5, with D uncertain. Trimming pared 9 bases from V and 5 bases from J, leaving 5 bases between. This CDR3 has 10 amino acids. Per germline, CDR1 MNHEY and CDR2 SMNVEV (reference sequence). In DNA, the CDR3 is TGTGCCAGGTCACATCAGCCCCAGCATTTT. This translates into CARSHQPQHF.

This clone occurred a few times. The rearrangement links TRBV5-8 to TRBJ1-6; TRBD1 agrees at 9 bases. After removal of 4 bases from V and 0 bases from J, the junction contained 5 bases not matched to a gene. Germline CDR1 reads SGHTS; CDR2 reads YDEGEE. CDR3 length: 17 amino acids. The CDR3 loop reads CASSPGTGSSYNSPLHF. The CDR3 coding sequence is TGTGCCAGCAGCCCCGGGACAGGGAGCTCCTATAATTCACCCCTCCACTTT.

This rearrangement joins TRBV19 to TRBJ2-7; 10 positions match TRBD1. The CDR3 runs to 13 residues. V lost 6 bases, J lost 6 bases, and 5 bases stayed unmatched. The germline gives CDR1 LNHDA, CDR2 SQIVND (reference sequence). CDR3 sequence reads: CASSGTGVSEQYF. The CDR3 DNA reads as TGTGCCAGTAGCGGGACAGGGGTCTCCGAGCAGTACTTC. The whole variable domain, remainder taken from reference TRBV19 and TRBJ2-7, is DGGITQSPKYLFRKEGQNVTLSCEQNLNHDAMYWYRQDPGQGLRLIYYSQIVNDFQKGDIAEGYSVSREKKESFPLTVTSAQKNPTAFYLCASSGTGVSEQYFGPGTRLTVT.